This T cell receptor (beta chain) was documented in a study of cytomegalovirus exposure and HLA in healthy donors. This PCR relied on a set of 60 Vbeta primers and 13 Jbeta primers. Data came from immunoSEQ multiplex PCR; TCRdb stores just in-frame clones and leaves some out. The data show roughly 150,000 clones, with roughly 82% seen just once and 5.5% to 8.5% held by the top ten. Study-wide results and limits: Reportedly, HLA-A and HLA-B alleles of most subjects were accurately predicted from TCR beta. When analyzed later, a missense DCLRE1C variant was found to be linked to TCR beta V- and J-gene trimming. Earlier analysis looked at TCR beta V segments, and most were productive about 87% or about 30% of the time. Most TCR sequences proved rare, with some public TCRs found in many donors.

Comment on this clone: What it recognizes is unknown.

Per germline, CDR1 LGHNT and CDR2 FRNRAP. CDR3 length: 20 amino acids. Between the trimmed V and J ends, which lost 0 bases and 0 bases, there was a span of 18 bases. The chain links TRBV12-5 to TRBJ1-6; D is unclear. The sequencing input was PBMCs. The TCR originated in a woman aged 45-65 years in good health and CMV-seropositive. The CDR3 sequence is CASGLVRETPRSSYNSPLHF. Written as DNA, the CDR3 is TGTGCTAGTGGTTTGGTACGGGAGACACCTAGGAGCTCCTATAATTCACCCCTCCACTTT.